This TCR beta chain was sequenced during a study of patients and donors after allogeneic stem cell transplantation. V was pared by 3 bases and J by 10 bases, with 12 bases between. The CDR3 is made up of 13 amino acids. TCRdb used MiXCR to reprocess the RT-PCR reads, holding one entry per CDR3 protein. The data show around 150,000 distinct CDR3 sequences, around 28% seen once. The chain links TRBV12-3 or TRBV12-4 to TRBJ1-4, with a possible D match to TRBD1 (5 bases). The sequence was collected from a human donor who was either an allogeneic HSCT recipient or a stem cell or donor lymphocyte infusion donor (not recorded which). It is not recorded whose cells these are; they may come from a transplant donor. Sequencing was performed on blood, either unsorted or a sorted T cell fraction (not recorded which). CDR3 sequence: CASSFQGGGKLFF. As DNA, the CDR3 is TGTGCCAGCAGTTTTCAGGGTGGGGGAAAACTGTTTTTT.